This is a list of T cell receptor beta chains from one sample in a study of CD8+CD57+ T cells in acquired aplastic anemia. MiXCR was run by TCRdb on the reads, yielding one entry per CDR3 protein. Of about 130,000 distinct CDR3 sequences detected, about half appear once; the ten largest clones hold under 3%. The material sequenced was sorted CD4+, CD8+, or CD8+CD57+ T cells (not recorded which) from PBMCs. These receptors were collected from a human donor in good health, serving as a control. Both conserved end residues are part of each CDR3. Fields, in order: clone size, D gene, V gene, CDR3 length, J gene, CDR3 protein, CDR3 DNA. D genes are given only for firm matches. Some rows have no size entry. The others give once, few or many, or a class for an expanded clone.

>.|.|TRBV20-1|13|TRBJ2-5
CSAVPMGMETQYF
TGCAGTGCCGTCCCTATGGGGATGGAGACCCAGTACTTC
>.|TRBD2|TRBV10-1|14|TRBJ2-7
CASSRLAGPYEQYF
TGCGCCAGCAGCCGACTAGCGGGACCCTACGAGCAGTACTTC
>.|.|TRBV20-1|11|TRBJ1-1
CSASRNTEAFF
TGCAGTGCTAGCAGGAACACTGAAGCTTTCTTT
>.|.|TRBV29-1|11|TRBJ1-2
CSVGKGDGYTF
TGCAGCGTCGGAAAAGGGGATGGCTACACCTTC
>many|.|TRBV20-1|14|TRBJ2-7
CSARVGHVSYEQYF
TGCAGTGCTAGAGTCGGGCACGTATCCTACGAGCAGTACTTC
>.|.|TRBV24-1|13|TRBJ2-3
CATRFASADTQYF
TGTGCTACCAGATTTGCTAGCGCAGATACGCAGTATTTT
>.|TRBD2|TRBV7-9|13|TRBJ2-5
CASSQAGQETQYF
TGTGCCAGCAGTCAAGCGGGGCAAGAGACCCAGTACTTC
>many|.|TRBV6-5|14|TRBJ1-1
CASSYDFSGTEAFF
TGTGCCAGCAGTTATGATTTTTCGGGGACTGAAGCTTTCTTT
>.|.|TRBV4-3|14|TRBJ2-7
CASSQHAGNYEQYF
TGCGCCAGCAGCCAACACGCAGGGAATTACGAGCAGTACTTC
>.|.|TRBV7-9|15|TRBJ1-6
CASSLATPTISPLHF
TGCGCCAGCAGCTTAGCTACTCCGACCATTTCACCCCTCCACTTT
>.|.|TRBV7-9|13|TRBJ2-3
CASSPDRSDTQYF
TGTGCCAGCAGTCCAGACAGATCCGATACGCAGTATTTT
>.|.|TRBV20-1|13|TRBJ2-5
CSAGGGNQETQYF
TGCAGTGCTGGGGGAGGAAACCAAGAGACCCAGTACTTC
>.|.|TRBV11-1|14|TRBJ2-7
CASSREGGRYEQYF
TGTGCCAGCAGTCGCGAGGGGGGTCGCTACGAGCAGTACTTC
>many|.|TRBV6-5|15|TRBJ1-6
CASSLGRNYNSPLHF
TGTGCCAGCAGTTTGGGCAGGAACTATAATTCACCCCTCCACTTT
>.|.|TRBV20-1|14|TRBJ1-5
CSATAGGFNQPQHF
TGCAGTGCTACAGCGGGGGGGTTTAATCAGCCCCAGCATTTT
>many|.|TRBV19|14|TRBJ1-2
CASTGGGRVYGYTF
TGTGCCAGTACCGGAGGAGGCAGGGTATATGGCTACACCTTC
>.|.|TRBV19|15|TRBJ1-4
CASRPLGATNEKLFF
TGTGCCAGTAGGCCCCTTGGAGCAACTAATGAAAAACTGTTTTTT
>.|.|TRBV20-1|14|TRBJ2-3
CSARWAGGTDTQYF
TGCAGTGCTAGATGGGCAGGGGGCACAGATACGCAGTATTTT
>.|.|TRBV24-1|14|TRBJ1-6
CATSDSQGNSPLHF
TGTGCCACCAGTGATAGCCAGGGTAATTCACCCCTCCACTTT
>.|TRBD1|TRBV12-5|15|TRBJ2-3
CASGWGTGRTDTQYF
TGTGCTAGTGGTTGGGGGACAGGTCGAACAGATACGCAGTATTTT
>.|.|TRBV11-1|17|TRBJ1-2
CASSLSNTGTSTYGYTF
TGTGCCAGCAGCTTATCTAACACCGGGACTAGCACGTATGGCTACACCTTC
>.|.|TRBV4-1|17|TRBJ2-1
CASSQDLVRRGRDEQFF
TGCGCCAGCAGCCAAGATCTCGTCCGGAGGGGCCGGGATGAGCAGTTCTTC
>many|TRBD1|TRBV15|15|TRBJ2-7
CATSRSPGTGFEQYF
TGTGCCACCAGCAGAAGCCCCGGGACAGGGTTCGAGCAGTACTTC
>.|.|TRBV10-2|14|TRBJ1-6
CASSDPHRGSPLHF
TGCGCCAGCAGTGATCCCCACCGAGGTTCACCCCTCCACTTT
>many|.|TRBV11-1|16|TRBJ2-2
CASSAHFGSNTGELFF
TGTGCCAGCAGCGCGCATTTTGGTTCCAACACCGGGGAGCTGTTTTTT
>.|.|TRBV7-9|14|TRBJ1-2
CASSSIQGFRGYTF
TGTGCCAGCAGCTCCATTCAGGGGTTTCGCGGCTACACCTTC